The entry below gives a single TCR beta chain sequence along with its context. The data derive from a study of early T cells in non-severe SARS-CoV-2 infection. Germline assignment: CDR1 DFQATT and CDR2 SNEGSKA (reference sequence). J lost 6 bases, V lost 5 bases, and 6 bases had no gene match. This CDR3 region has 14 residues. MiXCR, run by TCRdb on the 5' RACE reads, gives a single entry per CDR3 protein. The table has about 48,000 distinct CDR3 sequences, roughly 13% seen once. Sequencing was carried out using whole blood. The J gene is TRBJ2-3, the V gene TRBV20-1, with TRBD2 matching 12 bases. The clonotype comes from an adult who was a healthcare worker with PCR-confirmed SARS-CoV-2 infection or an uninfected control (not recorded which). The CDR3 nucleotides read TGCAGTGCTCTACTAGCGGGAGGCGGTGATACGCAGTATTTT. Amino acids: CSALLAGGGDTQYF.